The 21 T cell receptor beta chains below were found in one sample sequenced in a study of neurological immune-mediated disorders. TCRdb called the 5' RACE reads again in MiXCR, with one record for every CDR3 protein. This sample carries roughly 80,000 distinct CDR3 sequences, around a tenth of them seen once, and the ten largest clones take more than 1.5%. The sample comprised PBMCs. Receptors were obtained from a man aged 35 to 55 in good health.

This clonotype was seen only a few times. With a much larger clone just one base away, this may be a read error. This chain connects TRBV28 to TRBJ1-1; D remains unclear. CDR3 size: 12 residues. The germline V gene encodes CDR1 MDHEN and CDR2 SYDVKM. As DNA, the CDR3 is TGTGCCAACAGTTTTTCCGGAGGGTTTGCTTTCTTT. Residues: CANSFSGGFAFF.

As to this clonotype: Given a much more abundant clone one base away, this may be a read error. The rearrangement joins TRBV27 to TRBJ1-2; D not certain. This CDR3 is built from 14 residues. Per the germline V gene, CDR1 is MNHEY and CDR2 is SMNVEV (reference sequence). DNA for the CDR3: TGTGTCAGCAGCCCCGGGGTGGCTAACTATGGCTACACCTTC. This translates into CVSSPGVANYGYTF.

This clonotype was observed many times. The chain has TRBV10-3 and TRBJ2-2; 10 bases match TRBD2. V lost 6 bases and J lost 1; bases outside the gene matches: 2. The CDR3 runs 15 residues. Germline lookup yields CDR1 ENHRY and CDR2 SYGVKD. CDR3 sequence reads: CAIRLAGENTGELFF. Written as DNA, the CDR3 is TGTGCCATCAGGCTAGCGGGAGAGAACACCGGGGAGCTGTTTTTT.

This clonotype was detected many times. V gene TRBV7-2 combines with J gene TRBJ2-3, with no clear D. With 1 base removed from V and 2 bases from J, the gap between germline ends came to 10 bases. Germline V lookup: CDR1 SGHTA, CDR2 FQGNSA. The CDR3 runs 15 residues. For the CDR3, the DNA is TGTGCCAGCAGCTTAGTGAGGTCTACCACAGATACGCAGTATTTT. It specifies CASSLVRSTTDTQYF.

The sample holds many counts of this clonotype. The rearrangement uses TRBV5-1 and TRBJ2-6; D unclear. Trimming left V 6 bases short and J 0 bases short, with 13 bases between. Germline V gives CDR1 SGHRS, CDR2 YFSETQ. This CDR3 has 16 residues. Here the CDR3 DNA reads TGCGCCAGCACCGGCCTCTTCCTCTCTGGGGCCAACGTCCTGACTTTC. It yields the protein CASTGLFLSGANVLTF.

This clonotype was observed once. A read error may be the cause here, since a much bigger clone is one base away. The chain joins TRBV5-1 to TRBJ2-7; unclear D gene. Germline CDR1 reads SGHRS; CDR2 reads YFSETQ. V dropped 5 bases and J dropped 5 bases, with 14 bases sitting between them. CDR3 length equals 13 residues. The CDR3, as DNA: TGCGCCAGCAGTCGCGGAGATTCCAACGAGCAGTACTTC. Its protein product is CASSRGDSNEQYF.

V and J are TRBV5-1 and TRBJ2-2; D gene ambiguous. CDR1 and CDR2 from the germline V gene are SGHRS and YFSETQ. The CDR3 sequence is 14 residues long. V was trimmed by 1 base and J by 3 bases, leaving 7 bases between them. The CDR3 spells CASSLTDYTGELFF. The CDR3 DNA reads as TGCGCCAGCAGCTTGACAGACTACACCGGGGAGCTGTTTTTT.

This clonotype was seen ten or more times. V usage is TRBV5-1 and J usage is TRBJ1-1, with D maybe TRBD1 (5 bases). Germline V gene lookup returns CDR1 SGHRS and CDR2 YFSETQ. V shed 4 bases and J shed 1 base, with 14 bases lying between them. This CDR3 has 15 amino acids. The CDR3 region is CASSPPGTANTEAFF. CDR3 in DNA: TGCGCCAGCAGCCCGCCAGGGACGGCGAACACTGAAGCTTTCTTT.

This clonotype was recorded at least ten times. The rearrangement uses TRBV20-1 and TRBJ2-1; 8 nucleotides align to TRBD1. CDR3 length: 13 residues. The trim removed 3 bases at V and 9 bases at J, leaving 7 bases unmatched. Germline lookup yields CDR1 DFQATT and CDR2 SNEGSKA (reference sequence). CDR3 nucleotides: TGCAGTGCTAGTTTTCAGGGGGCGGGTGAGCAGTTCTTC. It specifies CSASFQGAGEQFF.

At least ten counts were recorded for this clonotype. This chain uses TRBV24-1 with TRBJ2-7; 8 positions match TRBD1. CDR1 is KGHDR, CDR2 SFDVKD, per germline. CDR3 size: 15 residues. V was pared by 3 bases and J by 4 bases, with 7 bases of the junction left unmatched. The CDR3 sequence is CATSDGQGGRYEQYF. CDR3 coding DNA: TGTGCCACCAGTGATGGACAGGGAGGTCGTTACGAGCAGTACTTC.

This clonotype was detected many times. This chain's CDR3 is CRPNQGDEAFF. CDR3 nucleotides: TGCAGACCTAATCAGGGCGATGAAGCTTTCTTT. The rearrangement joins TRBV20-1 to TRBJ1-1, with D tentatively TRBD1 (5 bases). This CDR3 spans 11 amino acids. Germline V lookup: CDR1 DFQATT, CDR2 SNEGSKA (reference sequence).

Ten or more counts support this clonotype. The CDR3: CASSGARFLAKNIQYF. The CDR3 DNA reads as TGTGCCAGCAGTGGGGCCAGGTTTCTAGCCAAAAACATTCAGTACTTC. The chain links TRBV2 to TRBJ2-4; no clear D. The CDR3 is made up of 16 amino acids. Germline V gene lookup returns CDR1 SNHLY and CDR2 FYNNEI. Trimming shortened V by 4 bases and J by 0 bases, and 13 bases separated the two germline ends.

This clonotype has a count of ten or more. V is TRBV15 and J is TRBJ2-1; TRBD2 aligns across 12 bases. The germline CDR1 and CDR2 sequences are LNHNV and YYDKDF (reference sequence). The CDR3 is 21 residues long. The junction had 19 bases not matched to a gene; V was cut back by 1 base and J by 6 bases. As DNA, the CDR3 is TGTGCCACCAGCAGAGGCCTGATAGGGGGTGGACTAGCGGGGAAGATCAATGAGCAGTTCTTC. Its translation is CATSRGLIGGGLAGKINEQFF.

This clonotype was seen repeatedly, ten times or more. This chain's CDR3 is CSARGNTEAFF. The CDR3 DNA reads TGCAGTGCTAGAGGGAACACTGAAGCTTTCTTT. The V call is TRBV20-1, the J call TRBJ1-1; D is unresolved. V lost 1 base, J lost 1 base, and 1 base lay in between. This CDR3 comprises 11 residues. CDR1 and CDR2 from the germline V gene are DFQATT and SNEGSKA (reference sequence).

This clonotype was recorded many times. This chain joins TRBV9 and TRBJ2-2; 7 bases align to TRBD1. Germline V gives CDR1 SGDLS, CDR2 YYNGEE. V dropped 6 bases and J dropped 0; count of bases not matched to a gene: 2. CDR3 size: 14 residues. The CDR3 region is CASNDRANTGELFF. The CDR3 region has the DNA TGTGCCAGCAACGACAGGGCGAACACCGGGGAGCTGTTTTTT.

In its sample, this clonotype was seen many times. The J gene is TRBJ2-5, the V gene TRBV7-9, with unresolved D. The CDR3 runs to 14 residues. Germline V lookup: CDR1 SEHNR, CDR2 FQNEAQ (reference sequence). The V and J ends lost 2 bases and 0 bases respectively, with 7 bases between them. The CDR3 protein is CASSLSTNQETQYF. The CDR3 nucleotides are TGTGCCAGCAGCTTATCGACAAACCAAGAGACCCAGTACTTC.

The rearrangement uses TRBV6-6 and TRBJ2-3; 7 bases are shared with TRBD2. Germline V gene data show CDR1 as MNHNY and CDR2 as SVGAGI (reference sequence). This CDR3 comprises 14 residues. The V gene end was trimmed by 2 bases and the J gene end by 4 bases; junction bases not matched to a gene: 3. CDR3 nucleotides: TGTGCCAGCAGTTACCTCGCGGGGGCAGATACGCAGTATTTT. This translates into CASSYLAGADTQYF.

This clonotype was detected a few times. The V call is TRBV7-9, the J call TRBJ2-1; 10 bases line up with TRBD2. Per germline, CDR1 SEHNR and CDR2 FQNEAQ (reference sequence). The CDR3 runs 15 residues. V gave up 2 bases and J gave up 5 bases; unmatched junction bases: 3. The CDR3 sequence: CASSLKAGGHNEQFF. The CDR3 DNA follows: TGTGCCAGCAGCTTAAAAGCGGGGGGGCACAATGAGCAGTTCTTC.

This clonotype was found many times. The chain has TRBV29-1 and TRBJ1-5, with D possibly TRBD1 on 6 matching bases. CDR1 is SQVTM and CDR2 is ANQGSEA in the germline V gene. The CDR3 extends over 14 amino acids. With 3 bases removed from V and 7 bases from J, the gap between germline ends came to 16 bases. The CDR3 here is CSVDGGGGGQPQHF. In nucleotides, the CDR3 is TGCAGCGTTGATGGGGGAGGGGGGGGGCAGCCCCAGCATTTT.

This clonotype was counted ten times or more. This chain uses TRBV7-3 with TRBJ1-1; tentatively, D is TRBD1 (5 bases). Trimming cost V 0 bases and J 6 bases, with 14 bases left between them. There are 15 residues in the CDR3. Per germline, CDR1 SGHTA and CDR2 FQGTGA. Here the CDR3 DNA reads TGTGCCAGCAGCTTAACGCCCAGGGAGAGGGCTGAAGCTTTCTTT. Protein: CASSLTPRERAEAFF. Full variable domain (remainder filled in from reference TRBV7-3 and TRBJ1-1): GAGVSQTPSNKVTEKGKYVELRCDPISGHTALYWYRQSLGQGPEFLIYFQGTGAADDSGLPNDRFFAVRPEGSVSTLKIQRTERGDSAVYLCASSLTPRERAEAFFGQGTRLTVV.

There are many counts of this clonotype. This rearrangement joins TRBV7-3 to TRBJ2-7; D may match TRBD1 or TRBD2 (5 bases each). Trimming shortened V by 5 bases and J by 2 bases, and 16 bases separated the two germline ends. The V gene's germline CDR1 is SGHTA and CDR2 FQGTGA. This CDR3 has 15 residues. As DNA, the CDR3 is TGTGCCAGCAGCCAAAGCACGGGGACGCCCTACGAGCAGTACTTC. Protein sequence: CASSQSTGTPYEQYF.